This T cell receptor (beta chain) was sequenced during a study of healthy donors' naive CD4 and CD8 T cells. Whole-study findings and limits: Negatively charged CDR3s marked CD8+ lineage; positively charged CDR3s marked CD4+ lineage. Alpha and beta chains were sequenced in bulk without pairing.

A linear amplification protocol produced the TCR libraries from around 510 ng of total RNA. The authors' processing: Tens of thousands of TCR alpha transcripts were sequenced from 5 healthy donors. Via MiXCR, TCRdb re-called the reads, giving one row per CDR3 protein. TCRdb, not the authors, supplied the V and J calls. The sample contains about 180,000 distinct CDR3 sequences, nearly 75% of which appear only once. For this clonotype: The antigen is not known. One end of the junction is discordant with germline, which a read error may explain.

The CDR3 is 15 residues long. The V gene's germline CDR1 is LNHDA and CDR2 SQIVND (reference sequence). The sequence was obtained from a pool of human donors in good health; the sample pools cells from several healthy donors. Input material: naive CD4+ and CD8+ T cells sorted from blood, pooled from several donors. The chain couples TRBV19 to TRBJ1-5; maybe TRBD1 (5 bases). This CDR3 reads CASSGTGSRVEPQHF. The CDR3 DNA follows: TGTGCCAGTAGTGGTACAGGATCCCGGGTGGAGCCCCAGCACTTT.